A single sample gave rise to the 3 T cell receptor beta chains below, sequenced in a study of CD8+ T cells in alopecia areata (dated by TCRdb to the late 2010s). Libraries were built with the immunoSEQ multiplex PCR assay. For TCR sequencing, RNA was extracted from every sample and reverse transcribed into cDNA to serve as template. TCRdb took this table from immuneACCESS and kept in-frame rearrangements with V and J called. Such tables lack part of the clones; where checked against another copy, unresolved V genes explain under half of the gap, and the rest is unexplained. The sample comprises roughly 1,600 clones, and every one was counted more than once. The ten most abundant clones make up roughly an eighth of the sample. The sample's time point label, in plain terms: mouse skin at time of skin grafting. The sequences come from skin, collected at week 0. All receptors come from a C3H/HeJ mouse with alopecia areata. The strain carries MHC haplotype H2-k.

This clone was observed many times. Gene names are the mouse ones. The read stops 4 residues short of the end of the CDR3; the missing end is completed from the germline J gene. The chain uses TRBV31 and TRBJ2-5, with TRBD1 as a possible D gene (5 bases). Trimming stripped 1 base from V and 0 bases from J, with 8 bases between. CDR1 GKSSPN and CDR2 SITVG come from the germline V gene. The CDR3 consists of 14 residues. The CDR3 is CAWSPTVNQDTQYF. The sequenced part of the CDR3 DNA is TGTGCCTGGAGTCCGACAGTTAACCAAGAC.

About this clone itself: This is likely an artifact of a read error, given a far larger clone one base away. Any gene name here is a mouse gene name. The CDR3 goes on 4 residues after the read ends, and that part is filled in from the germline J gene. V is TRBV4 and J is TRBJ1-2, with 9 bases matching TRBD1. J was trimmed by 0 bases and V by 4 bases; bases with no gene match: 0. The CDR3 loop spans 14 amino acids. The germline gives CDR1 LGHDT, CDR2 YNNKQL (reference sequence). The CDR3 bases that were read are TGTGCCAGCAGCTGGGACAGGGCAAACTCC. Its protein is CASSWDRANS. The whole CDR3 protein reads CASSWDRANSDYTF.

In its sample, this clone ranks as medium-sized. All gene names here are mouse names. The read halts 3 residues ahead of the CDR3 end, with the missing end drawn from the germline J gene. The chain uses TRBV19 and TRBJ1-6; 7 bases align to TRBD1. TRBJ1-6 is known as an ORF, though its function is uncertain. The CDR3 runs to 14 residues. The trim removed 6 bases at V and 7 bases at J, leaving 7 bases unmatched. Germline CDR1 reads FNHDT; CDR2 reads SITEND (reference sequence). Incomplete CDR3 DNA: TGTGCCAGCACCCCTGACAGGGTCAATTCGCCC. Protein product: CASTPDRVNSP. The CDR3 reads in full as CASTPDRVNSPLYF.